These 7 T cell receptor beta chains share one sample of origin, sequenced in a study of T cell responses to AZD1222 COVID-19 vaccine. Assay: immunoSEQ multiplex PCR; the TCRdb copy retains only in-frame clones and omits some. The sample records about 170,000 clones, 93% being singletons. This sample comprised peripheral blood, obtained on day 0 of AZD1222 vaccination. The receptors come from an adult in good health.

The V gene is TRBV7-9, the J gene TRBJ2-7, with D unresolved. Germline assignment: CDR1 SEHNR and CDR2 FQNEAQ (reference sequence). This CDR3 region has 15 residues. V lost 0 bases to trimming and J lost 0 bases, with 9 bases between them. The CDR3 is CASSLAAVSSYEQYF. DNA for the CDR3: TGTGCCAGCAGCTTAGCGGCGGTCAGCTCCTACGAGCAGTACTTC.

This clone came up once. Other DNA sequences of this sample code for an identical CDR3. V usage is TRBV27 and J usage is TRBJ2-7, with TRBD1 as a possible D gene (5 bases). Germline V gene lookup returns CDR1 MNHEY and CDR2 SMNVEV (reference sequence). The CDR3 spans 13 residues. V was clipped by 3 bases and J by 2 bases, with 8 bases between them. DNA of the CDR3: TGTGCCAGCAGTTTGCAGGGCCCCTACGAGCAGTACTTC. Translating it yields CASSLQGPYEQYF.

The V call is TRBV15, the J call TRBJ1-4; no clear D gene. CDR1 and CDR2 from the germline V gene are LNHNV and YYDKDF (reference sequence). The CDR3 loop spans 18 amino acids. Trimming cost V 6 bases and J 3 bases, with 23 bases left between them. This chain's CDR3 is CATRRTLLVERANEKLFF. Written as DNA, the CDR3 is TGTGCCACCAGGAGGACTCTGCTGGTGGAAAGGGCTAATGAAAAACTGTTTTTT.

As DNA, the CDR3 is TGTGCCAGCAGCCCCGTAGCGGGCAGCCAGCAGTTCTTC. Translated, it gives CASSPVAGSQQFF. This sequence joins TRBV6-5 and TRBJ2-1; the match to TRBD2 covers 7 bases. This CDR3 has 13 amino acids. The J segment lost 11 bases and the V segment lost 6 bases, leaving 10 bases of the junction unmatched. Germline CDR1 reads MNHEY; CDR2 reads SVGAGI.

V gene TRBV27 combines with J gene TRBJ1-2; the match to TRBD1 covers 7 bases. Germline values: CDR1 MNHEY, CDR2 SMNVEV (reference sequence). The CDR3 contains 13 residues. After removal of 6 bases from V and 2 bases from J, the junction contained 3 bases not matched to a gene. DNA of the CDR3: TGTGCCAGCAGGATACAGGGGAACTATGGCTACACCTTC. It yields the protein CASRIQGNYGYTF.

V usage is TRBV9 and J usage is TRBJ2-2; D possibly corresponds to TRBD1 (6 bases). Trimming removed 4 bases at V and 4 bases at J, with 11 bases between. This CDR3 spans 14 amino acids. Germline loops: CDR1 SGDLS, CDR2 YYNGEE. CDR3: CASSLTGRTGELFF. The CDR3 DNA follows: TGTGCCAGCAGCCTTACAGGGCGCACCGGGGAGCTGTTTTTT.

J is TRBJ1-5 and V is TRBV19; unclear D gene. Trimming removed 8 bases from V and 2 bases from J, with 7 bases in between. CDR1 LNHDA and CDR2 SQIVND come from the germline V gene (reference sequence). The CDR3 loop spans 12 amino acids. DNA of the CDR3: TGTGCCAGTGGGCAAGGCAATCAGCCCCAGCATTTT. This sequence encodes CASGQGNQPQHF.